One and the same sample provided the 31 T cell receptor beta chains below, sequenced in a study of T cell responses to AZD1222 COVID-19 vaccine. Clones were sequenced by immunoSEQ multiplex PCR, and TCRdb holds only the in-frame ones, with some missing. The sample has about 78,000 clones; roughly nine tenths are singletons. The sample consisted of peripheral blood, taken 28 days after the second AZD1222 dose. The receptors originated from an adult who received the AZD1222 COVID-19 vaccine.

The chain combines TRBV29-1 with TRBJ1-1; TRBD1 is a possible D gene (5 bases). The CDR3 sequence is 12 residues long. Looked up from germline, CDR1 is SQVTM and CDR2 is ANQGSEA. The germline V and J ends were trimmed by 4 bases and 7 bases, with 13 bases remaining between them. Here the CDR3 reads CSVGRGASEAFF. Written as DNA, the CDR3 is TGCAGCGTTGGGAGGGGCGCTAGTGAAGCTTTCTTT.

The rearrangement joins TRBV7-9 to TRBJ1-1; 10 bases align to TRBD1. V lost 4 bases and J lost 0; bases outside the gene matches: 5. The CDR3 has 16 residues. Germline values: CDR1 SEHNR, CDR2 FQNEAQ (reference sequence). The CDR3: CASSSDRGPMNTEAFF. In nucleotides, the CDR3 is TGTGCCAGCAGCTCCGACAGGGGGCCCATGAACACTGAAGCTTTCTTT.

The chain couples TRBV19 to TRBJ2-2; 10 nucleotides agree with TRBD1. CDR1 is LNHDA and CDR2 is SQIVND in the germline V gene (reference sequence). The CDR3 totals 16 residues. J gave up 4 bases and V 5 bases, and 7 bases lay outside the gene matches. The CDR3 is CASSPGQGRSTGELFF. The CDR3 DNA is TGTGCCAGTAGTCCGGGACAGGGGCGTAGCACCGGGGAGCTGTTTTTT.

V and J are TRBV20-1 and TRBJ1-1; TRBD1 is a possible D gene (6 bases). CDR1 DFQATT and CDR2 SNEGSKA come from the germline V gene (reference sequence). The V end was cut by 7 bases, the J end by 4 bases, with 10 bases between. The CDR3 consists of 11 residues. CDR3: CSVRGGTEAFF. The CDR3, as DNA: TGCAGTGTTAGGGGGGGCACTGAAGCTTTCTTT.

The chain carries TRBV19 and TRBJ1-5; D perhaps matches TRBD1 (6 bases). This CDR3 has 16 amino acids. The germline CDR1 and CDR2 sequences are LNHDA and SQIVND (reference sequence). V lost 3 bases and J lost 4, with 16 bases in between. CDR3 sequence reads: CASSITPRGANQPQHF. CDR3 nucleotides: TGTGCCAGTAGTATTACCCCCAGGGGCGCAAATCAGCCCCAGCATTTT.

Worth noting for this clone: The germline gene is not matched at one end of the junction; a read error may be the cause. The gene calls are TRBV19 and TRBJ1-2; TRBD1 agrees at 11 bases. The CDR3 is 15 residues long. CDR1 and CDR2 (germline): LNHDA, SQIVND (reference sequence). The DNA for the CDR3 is TGTGCCAGTACTATATCCGGGACAGGGGGCTATGGCTACACCTTC. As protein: CASTISGTGGYGYTF. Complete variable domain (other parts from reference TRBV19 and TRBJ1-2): DGGITQSPKYLFRKEGQNVTLSCEQNLNHDAMYWYRQDPGQGLRLIYYSQIVNDFQKGDIAEGYSVSREKKESFPLTVTSAQKNPTAFYLCASTISGTGGYGYTFGSGTRLTVV.

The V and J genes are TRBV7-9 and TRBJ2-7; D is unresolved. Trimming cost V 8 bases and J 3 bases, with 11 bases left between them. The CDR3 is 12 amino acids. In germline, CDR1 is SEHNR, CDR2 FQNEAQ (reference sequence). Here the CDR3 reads CASAPSGYEQYF. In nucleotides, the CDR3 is TGTGCCAGCGCCCCCAGTGGCTACGAGCAGTACTTC. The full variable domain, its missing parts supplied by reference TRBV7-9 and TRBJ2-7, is DTGVSQNPRHKITKRGQNVTFRCDPISEHNRLYWYRQTLGQGPEFLTYFQNEAQLEKSRLLSDRFSAERPKGSFSTLEIQRTEQGDSAMYLCASAPSGYEQYFGPGTRLTVT.

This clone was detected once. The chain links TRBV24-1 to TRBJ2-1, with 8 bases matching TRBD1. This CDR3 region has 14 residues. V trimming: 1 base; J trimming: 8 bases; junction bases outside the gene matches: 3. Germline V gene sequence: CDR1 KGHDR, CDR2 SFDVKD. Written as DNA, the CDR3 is TGTGCCACCAGTGATTTATGGACAGGGCATGAGCAGTTCTTC. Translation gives CATSDLWTGHEQFF.

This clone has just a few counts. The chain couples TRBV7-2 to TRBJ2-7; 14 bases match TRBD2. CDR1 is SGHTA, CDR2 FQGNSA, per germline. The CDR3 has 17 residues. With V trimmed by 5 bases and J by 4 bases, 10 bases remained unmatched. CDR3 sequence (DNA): TGTGCCAGCAGCCCCTCCCCGGGGACTAGCGGGAGTTACGAGCAGTACTTC. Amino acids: CASSPSPGTSGSYEQYF. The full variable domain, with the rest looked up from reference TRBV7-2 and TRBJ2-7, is GAGVSQSPSNKVTEKGKDVELRCDPISGHTALYWYRQSLGQGLEFLIYFQGNSAPDKSGLPSDRFSAERTGGSVSTLTIQRTQQEDSAVYLCASSPSPGTSGSYEQYFGPGTRLTVT.

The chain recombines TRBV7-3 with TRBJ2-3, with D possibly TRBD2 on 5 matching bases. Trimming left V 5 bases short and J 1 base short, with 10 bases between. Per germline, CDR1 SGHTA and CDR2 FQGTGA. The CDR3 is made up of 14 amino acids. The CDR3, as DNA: TGTGCCAGCAGCCGGGTGGGAGGCACAGATACGCAGTATTTT. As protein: CASSRVGGTDTQYF.

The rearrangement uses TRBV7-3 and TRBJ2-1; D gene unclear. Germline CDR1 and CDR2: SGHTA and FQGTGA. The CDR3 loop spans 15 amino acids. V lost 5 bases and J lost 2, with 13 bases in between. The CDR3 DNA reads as TGTGCCAGCAGCCCTACTTCGGCCCCCTACAATGAGCAGTTCTTC. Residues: CASSPTSAPYNEQFF. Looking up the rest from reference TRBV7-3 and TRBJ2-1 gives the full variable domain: GAGVSQTPSNKVTEKGKYVELRCDPISGHTALYWYRQSLGQGPEFLIYFQGTGAADDSGLPNDRFFAVRPEGSVSTLKIQRTERGDSAVYLCASSPTSAPYNEQFFGPGTRLTVL.

In DNA, the CDR3 is TGTGCCAGTAATCCGGACAGCGGTAATGAGCAGTTCTTC. It is translated as CASNPDSGNEQFF. The J gene is TRBJ2-1, the V gene TRBV19; D might be TRBD1 (6 bases). Germline V gene lookup returns CDR1 LNHDA and CDR2 SQIVND (reference sequence). V was shortened by 7 bases and J by 7 bases, with 14 bases between the two germline ends. CDR3 length: 13 residues.

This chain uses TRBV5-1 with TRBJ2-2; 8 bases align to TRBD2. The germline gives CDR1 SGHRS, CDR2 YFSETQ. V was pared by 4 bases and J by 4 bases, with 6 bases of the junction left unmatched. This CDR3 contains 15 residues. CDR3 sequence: CASSPDLAGTGELFF. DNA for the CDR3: TGCGCCAGCAGCCCAGACCTAGCGGGCACCGGGGAGCTGTTTTTT. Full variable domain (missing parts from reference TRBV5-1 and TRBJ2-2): KAGVTQTPRYLIKTRGQQVTLSCSPISGHRSVSWYQQTPGQGLQFLFEYFSETQRNKGNFPGRFSGRQFSNSRSEMNVSTLELGDSALYLCASSPDLAGTGELFFGEGSRLTVL.

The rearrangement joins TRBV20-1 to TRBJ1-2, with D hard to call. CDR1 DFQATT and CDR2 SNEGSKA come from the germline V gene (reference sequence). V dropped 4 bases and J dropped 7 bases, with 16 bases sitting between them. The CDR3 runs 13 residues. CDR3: CSANDGYYGGYTF. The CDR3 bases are TGCAGTGCTAATGACGGCTACTATGGTGGCTACACCTTC.

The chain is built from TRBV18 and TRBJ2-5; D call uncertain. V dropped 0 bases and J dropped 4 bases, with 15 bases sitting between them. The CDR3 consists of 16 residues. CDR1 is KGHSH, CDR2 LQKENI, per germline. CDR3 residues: CASSPPSQRHGETQYF. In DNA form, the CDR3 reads TGTGCCAGCTCACCACCGAGCCAGCGCCATGGAGAGACCCAGTACTTC.

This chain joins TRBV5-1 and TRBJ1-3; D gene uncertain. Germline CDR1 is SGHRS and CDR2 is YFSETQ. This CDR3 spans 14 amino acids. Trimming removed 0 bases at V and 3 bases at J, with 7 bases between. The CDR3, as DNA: TGCGCCAGCAGCTTGGGGGATAATGGAAACACCATATATTTT. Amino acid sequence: CASSLGDNGNTIYF.

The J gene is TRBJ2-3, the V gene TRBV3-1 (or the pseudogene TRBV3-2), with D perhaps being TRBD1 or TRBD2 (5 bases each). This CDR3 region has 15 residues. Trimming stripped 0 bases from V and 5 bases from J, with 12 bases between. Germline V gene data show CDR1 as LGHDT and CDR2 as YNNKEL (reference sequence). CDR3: CASSQDPGAGDTQYF. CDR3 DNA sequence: TGTGCCAGCAGCCAAGATCCCGGGGCGGGAGATACGCAGTATTTT.

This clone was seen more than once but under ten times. CDR3 in amino acids: CASSHPGTGELFF. The CDR3 DNA reads as TGTGCCAGCAGCCATCCGGGCACCGGGGAGCTGTTTTTT. The chain links TRBV4-2 to TRBJ2-2; D gene ambiguous. V was pared by 3 bases and J by 4 bases, with 6 bases between. This CDR3 has 13 residues. The germline CDR1 and CDR2 sequences are LGHNA and YNFKEQ.

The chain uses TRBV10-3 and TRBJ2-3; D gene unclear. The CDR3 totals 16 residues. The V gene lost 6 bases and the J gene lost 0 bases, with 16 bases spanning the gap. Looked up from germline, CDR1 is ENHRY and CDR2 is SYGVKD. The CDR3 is CAISPLGGSSTDTQYF. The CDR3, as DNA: TGTGCCATCAGCCCCCTTGGCGGATCGAGCACAGATACGCAGTATTTT.

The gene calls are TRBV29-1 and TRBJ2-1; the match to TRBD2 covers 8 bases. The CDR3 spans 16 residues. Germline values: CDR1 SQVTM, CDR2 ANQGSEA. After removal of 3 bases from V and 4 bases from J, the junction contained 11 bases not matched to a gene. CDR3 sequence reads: CSVEGRASGLYNEQFF. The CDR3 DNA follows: TGCAGCGTTGAGGGACGGGCTAGCGGGCTATACAATGAGCAGTTCTTC.

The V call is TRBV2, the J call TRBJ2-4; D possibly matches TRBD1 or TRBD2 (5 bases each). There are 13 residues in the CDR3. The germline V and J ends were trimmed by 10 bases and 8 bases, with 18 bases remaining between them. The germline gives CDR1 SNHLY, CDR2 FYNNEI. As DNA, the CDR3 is TGTGCCACCGCGGTGGGGATGGGGGACATTCAGTACTTC. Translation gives CATAVGMGDIQYF.

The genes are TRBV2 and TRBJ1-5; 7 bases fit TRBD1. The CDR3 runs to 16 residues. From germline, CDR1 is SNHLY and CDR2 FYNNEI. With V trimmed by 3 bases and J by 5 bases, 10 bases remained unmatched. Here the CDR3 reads CASSDVLGQDYQPQHF. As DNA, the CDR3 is TGTGCCAGCAGTGACGTTTTAGGACAGGATTATCAGCCCCAGCATTTT.

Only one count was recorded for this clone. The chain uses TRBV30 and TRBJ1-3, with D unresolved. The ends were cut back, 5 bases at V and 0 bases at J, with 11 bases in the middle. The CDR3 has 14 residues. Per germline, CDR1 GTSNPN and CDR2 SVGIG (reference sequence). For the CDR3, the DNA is TGTGCCTGGGCGACACCCATCTCTGGAAACACCATATATTTT. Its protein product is CAWATPISGNTIYF. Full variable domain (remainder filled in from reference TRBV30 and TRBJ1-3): SQTIHQWPATLVQPVGSPLSLECTVEGTSNPNLYWYRQAAGRGLQLLFYSVGIGQISSEVPQNLSASRPQDRQFILSSKKLLLSDSGFYLCAWATPISGNTIYFGEGSWLTVV.

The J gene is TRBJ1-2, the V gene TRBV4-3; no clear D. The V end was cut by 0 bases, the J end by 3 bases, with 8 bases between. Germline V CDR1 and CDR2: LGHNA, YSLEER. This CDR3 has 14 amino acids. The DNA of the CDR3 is TGCGCCAGCAGCCAAGAGTCCTCAGACTATGGCTACACCTTC. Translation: CASSQESSDYGYTF.

The CDR3 is CASSLTQGSVETQYF. CDR3 nucleotide sequence: TGCGCCAGCAGCCTTACACAGGGTTCGGTGGAGACCCAGTACTTC. The chain employs TRBV4-1 and TRBJ2-5; perhaps TRBD1 as D (6 bases). With 4 bases removed from V and 5 bases from J, the gap between germline ends came to 17 bases. Germline CDR1 and CDR2: MGHRA and YSYEKL. This CDR3 has 15 residues.

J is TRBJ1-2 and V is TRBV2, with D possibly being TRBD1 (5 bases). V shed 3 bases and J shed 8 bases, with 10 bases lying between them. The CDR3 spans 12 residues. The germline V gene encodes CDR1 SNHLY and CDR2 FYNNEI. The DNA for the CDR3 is TGTGCCAGCAGTGACAGGGTCAAGGGCTACACCTTC. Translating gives CASSDRVKGYTF.

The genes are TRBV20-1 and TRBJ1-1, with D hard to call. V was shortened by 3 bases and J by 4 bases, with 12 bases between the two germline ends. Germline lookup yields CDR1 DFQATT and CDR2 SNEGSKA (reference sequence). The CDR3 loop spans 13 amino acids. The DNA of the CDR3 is TGCAGTGCTAGTAGGGCTTGGGGCACTGAAGCTTTCTTT. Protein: CSASRAWGTEAFF.

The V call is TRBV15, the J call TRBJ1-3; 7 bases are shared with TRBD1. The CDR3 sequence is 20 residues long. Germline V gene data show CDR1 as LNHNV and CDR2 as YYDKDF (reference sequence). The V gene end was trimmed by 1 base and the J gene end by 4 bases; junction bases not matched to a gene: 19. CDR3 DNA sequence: TGTGCCACCAGCAGAGCTCAATTCGAGCGTAAGGGGGCGCTGGGAAACACCATATATTTT. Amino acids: CATSRAQFERKGALGNTIYF. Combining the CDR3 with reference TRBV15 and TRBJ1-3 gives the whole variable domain DAMVIQNPRYQVTQFGKPVTLSCSQTLNHNVMYWYQQKSSQAPKLLFHYYDKDFNNEADTPDNFQSRRPNTSFCFLDIRSPGLGDTAMYLCATSRAQFERKGALGNTIYFGEGSWLTVV.

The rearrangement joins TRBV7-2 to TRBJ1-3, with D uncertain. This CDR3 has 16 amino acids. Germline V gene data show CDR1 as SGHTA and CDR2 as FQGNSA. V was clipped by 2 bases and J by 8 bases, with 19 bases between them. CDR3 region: CASSLTAQDEVYTIYF. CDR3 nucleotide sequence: TGTGCCAGCAGCTTAACTGCCCAGGATGAGGTGTACACCATATATTTT.

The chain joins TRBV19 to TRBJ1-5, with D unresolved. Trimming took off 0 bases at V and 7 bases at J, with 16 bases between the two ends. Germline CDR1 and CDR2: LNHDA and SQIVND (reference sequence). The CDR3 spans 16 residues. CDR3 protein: CASSIDALTLDQPQHF. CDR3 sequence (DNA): TGTGCCAGTAGTATAGATGCTCTTACATTGGACCAGCCCCAGCATTTT. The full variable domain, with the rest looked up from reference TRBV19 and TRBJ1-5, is DGGITQSPKYLFRKEGQNVTLSCEQNLNHDAMYWYRQDPGQGLRLIYYSQIVNDFQKGDIAEGYSVSREKKESFPLTVTSAQKNPTAFYLCASSIDALTLDQPQHFGDGTRLSIL.

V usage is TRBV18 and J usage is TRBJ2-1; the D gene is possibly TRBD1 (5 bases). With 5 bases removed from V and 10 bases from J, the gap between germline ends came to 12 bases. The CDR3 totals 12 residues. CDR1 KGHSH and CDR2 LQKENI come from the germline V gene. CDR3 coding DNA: TGTGCCAGCTCATGGCAGGGTGACGAGCAGTTCTTC. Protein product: CASSWQGDEQFF.